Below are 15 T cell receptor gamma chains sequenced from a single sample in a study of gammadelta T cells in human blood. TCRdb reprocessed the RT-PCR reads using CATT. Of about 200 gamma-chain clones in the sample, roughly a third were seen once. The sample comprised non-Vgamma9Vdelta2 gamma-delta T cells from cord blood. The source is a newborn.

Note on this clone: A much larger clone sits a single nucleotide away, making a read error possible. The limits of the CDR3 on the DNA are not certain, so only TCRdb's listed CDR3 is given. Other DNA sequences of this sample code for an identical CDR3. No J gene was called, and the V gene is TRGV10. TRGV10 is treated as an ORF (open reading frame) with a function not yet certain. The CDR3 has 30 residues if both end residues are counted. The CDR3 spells CAAWDCVIRNSLAVEQHLLSQVSIGRIQHF.

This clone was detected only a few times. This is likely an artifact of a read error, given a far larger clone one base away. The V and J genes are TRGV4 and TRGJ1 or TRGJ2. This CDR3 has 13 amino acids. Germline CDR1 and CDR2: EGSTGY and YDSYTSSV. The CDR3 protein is CATWDGLYYKKIF. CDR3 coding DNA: TGTGCCACCTGGGATGGGCTTTATTATAAGAAAATCTTT.

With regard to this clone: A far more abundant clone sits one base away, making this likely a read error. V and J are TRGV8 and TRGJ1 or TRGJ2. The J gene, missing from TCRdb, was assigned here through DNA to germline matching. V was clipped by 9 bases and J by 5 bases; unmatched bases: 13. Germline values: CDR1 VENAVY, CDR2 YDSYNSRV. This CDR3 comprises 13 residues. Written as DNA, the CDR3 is TGTGCCACCCGGACCTACCAGGATTATAAGAAACTCTTT. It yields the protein CATRTYQDYKKLF.

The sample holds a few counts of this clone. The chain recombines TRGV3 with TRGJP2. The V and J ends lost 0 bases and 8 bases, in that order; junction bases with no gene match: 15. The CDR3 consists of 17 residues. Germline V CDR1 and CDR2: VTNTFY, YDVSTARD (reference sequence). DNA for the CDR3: TGTGCCACCTGGGACAGGCCGTGTCCCTCAAGGGATTGGATCAAGACGTTT. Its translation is CATWDRPCPSRDWIKTF.

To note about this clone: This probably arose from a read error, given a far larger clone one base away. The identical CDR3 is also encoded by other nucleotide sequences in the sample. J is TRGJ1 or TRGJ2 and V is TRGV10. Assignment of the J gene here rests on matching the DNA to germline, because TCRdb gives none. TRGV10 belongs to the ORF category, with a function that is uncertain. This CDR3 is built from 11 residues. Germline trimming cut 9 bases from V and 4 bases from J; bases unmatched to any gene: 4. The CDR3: CAACCYYKKLF. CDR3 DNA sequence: TGTGCTGCGTGTTGCTATTATAAGAAACTCTTT.

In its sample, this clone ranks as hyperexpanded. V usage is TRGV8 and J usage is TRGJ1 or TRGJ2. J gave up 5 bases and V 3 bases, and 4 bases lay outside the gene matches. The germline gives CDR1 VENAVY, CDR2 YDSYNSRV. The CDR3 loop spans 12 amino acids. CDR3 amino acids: CATWDPDYKKLF. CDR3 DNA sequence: TGTGCCACCTGGGATCCTGATTATAAGAAACTCTTT.

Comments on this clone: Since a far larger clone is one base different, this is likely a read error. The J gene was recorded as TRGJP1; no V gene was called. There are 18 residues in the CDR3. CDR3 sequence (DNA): TGTGCCGCCTGGGACGGGCGAGCGGAGGGTACCACTGGTTGGTTCAAGATATTT. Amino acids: CAAWDGRAEGTTGWFKIF.

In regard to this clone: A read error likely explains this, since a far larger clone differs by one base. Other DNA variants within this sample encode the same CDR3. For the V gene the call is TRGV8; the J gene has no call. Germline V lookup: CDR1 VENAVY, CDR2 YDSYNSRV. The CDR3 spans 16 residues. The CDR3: CATWAQPVGGDWIKTF. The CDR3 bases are TGTGCCACCTGGGCCCAACCGGTAGGGGGTGATTGGATAAAGACGTTT.

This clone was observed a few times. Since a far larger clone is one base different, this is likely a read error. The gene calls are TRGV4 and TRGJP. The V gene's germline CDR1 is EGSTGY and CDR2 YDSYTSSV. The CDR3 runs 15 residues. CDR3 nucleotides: TGTGCCACCCGGGATTTGGAGTTGGGCAAAAAAATCAAGGTATTT. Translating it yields CATRDLELGKKIKVF.

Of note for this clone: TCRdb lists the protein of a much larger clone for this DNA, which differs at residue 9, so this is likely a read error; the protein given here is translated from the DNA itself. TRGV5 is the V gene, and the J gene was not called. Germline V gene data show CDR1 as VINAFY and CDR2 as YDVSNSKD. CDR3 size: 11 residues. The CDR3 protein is CATWDVYKQLF. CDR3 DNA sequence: TGTGCCACCTGGGACGTTTATAAGCAACTCTTT.

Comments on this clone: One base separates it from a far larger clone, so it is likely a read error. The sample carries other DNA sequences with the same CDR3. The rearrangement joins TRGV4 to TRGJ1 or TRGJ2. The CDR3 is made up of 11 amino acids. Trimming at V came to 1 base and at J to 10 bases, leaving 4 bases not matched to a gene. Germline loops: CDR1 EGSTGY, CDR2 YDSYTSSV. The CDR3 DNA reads TGTGCCACCTGGGATGGTTACAAGAAACTCTTT. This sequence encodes CATWDGYKKLF.

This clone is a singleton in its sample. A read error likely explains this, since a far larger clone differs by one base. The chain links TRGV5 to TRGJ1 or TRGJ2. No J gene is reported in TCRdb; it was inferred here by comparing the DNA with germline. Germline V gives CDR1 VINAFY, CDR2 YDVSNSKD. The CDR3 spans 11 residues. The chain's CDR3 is CATWDRSKKLF. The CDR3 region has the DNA TGTGCTACCTGGGACAGATCCAAGAAACTCTTT.

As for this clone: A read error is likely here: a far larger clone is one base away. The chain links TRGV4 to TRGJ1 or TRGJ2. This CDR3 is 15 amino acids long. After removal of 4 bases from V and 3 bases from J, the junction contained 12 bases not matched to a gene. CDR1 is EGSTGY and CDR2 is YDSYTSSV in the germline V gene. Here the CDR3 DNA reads TGTGCCACCTGGGAGACTACATCGGGTTATTATAAGAAACTCTTT. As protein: CATWETTSGYYKKLF.

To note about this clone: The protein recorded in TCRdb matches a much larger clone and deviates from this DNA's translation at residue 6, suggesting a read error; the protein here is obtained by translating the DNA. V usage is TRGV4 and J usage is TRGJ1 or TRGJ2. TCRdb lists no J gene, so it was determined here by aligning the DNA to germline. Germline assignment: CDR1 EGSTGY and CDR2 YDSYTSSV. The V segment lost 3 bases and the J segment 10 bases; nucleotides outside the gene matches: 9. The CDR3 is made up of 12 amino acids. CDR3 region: CATWDWFEKKLF. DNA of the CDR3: TGTGCCACCTGGGATTGGTTTGAAAAGAAACTCTTT.

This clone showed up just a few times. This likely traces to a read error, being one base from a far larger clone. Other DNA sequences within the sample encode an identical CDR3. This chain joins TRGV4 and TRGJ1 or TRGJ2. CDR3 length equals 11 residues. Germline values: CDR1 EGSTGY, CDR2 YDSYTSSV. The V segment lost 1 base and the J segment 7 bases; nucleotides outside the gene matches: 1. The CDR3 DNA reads TGTGCCACCTGGGATGGATATAAGAAACTCTTT. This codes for CATWDGYKKLF.